These T cell receptor beta chains were read from a single sample in a study of immune evolution from preneoplasia to lung adenocarcinoma. This table comes from immunoSEQ multiplex PCR, and its TCRdb copy is limited to in-frame clones, with some not included. The sample carries 10,000 or so clones, around 78% recorded once. What was sequenced was FFPE minimally invasive lung adenocarcinoma tissue. These receptors originate from an older person with lung adenocarcinoma. Both conserved end residues are trimmed from each CDR3. Not all rows give a size; the values are once, few, many and, for expanded clones, a class.

clone_size j_call v_call cdr3_aa
few TRBJ1-2 TRBV27 ASSLSGTGVYYGYT
NA TRBJ2-3 TRBV7-9 ASTTAWSQSDTQY
NA TRBJ2-7 TRBV7-7 ASSPDGISYEQY
NA TRBJ2-1 TRBV19 ASSPPAAPPQF
NA TRBJ2-5 TRBV29-1 SVVPSGGSQETQY
NA TRBJ1-3 TRBV9 ASSALQGFGNTIY
NA TRBJ1-2 TRBV2 ASSPHMTASYGYT
few TRBJ2-1 TRBV5-4 ASSLGQSSYNEQF
NA TRBJ2-1 TRBV9 ASSVEPPLAINEQF
once TRBJ2-5 TRBV7-7 ASSLGQRETQY
NA TRBJ2-7 TRBV11-2 ASSLGGGPYEQY
NA TRBJ2-1 TRBV7-2 ASSFTSGGAYEQF
NA TRBJ2-5 TRBV20-1 SVRGGTQY
NA TRBJ1-6 TRBV6-1 ASSALGTANNSPLH
NA NA TRBV4-1 ASSQAGSQGSEQY
NA TRBJ2-7 TRBV11-2 ASSLAGGQGALYEQY
NA TRBJ2-2 TRBV18 ASSPGLSNTGELF